The entry that follows covers one TCR beta chain sequence. Its specificity is unknown. Both 60 Vbeta primers and 13 Jbeta primers went into the PCR. Generated by immunoSEQ multiplex PCR, the TCRdb table keeps only in-frame clones and is missing some. The sample consists of about 83,000 clones, just under 75% of them appearing once. This sample stems from a study of cytomegalovirus exposure and HLA in healthy donors. Study-level background: There were roughly 110 million unique TCR beta sequences, drawn from 180 million or so T cells, in an earlier analysis. Drawn from HLA-typed donors, 83 million or so unique TCRs were held in an early data release.

Germline-derived CDR1 and CDR2 are SNHLY and FYNNEI. The CDR3 is 16 residues long. V lost 7 bases to trimming and J lost 0 bases, with 18 bases between them. Study results and limitations: Investigators reported approximately 150 TCR beta chains as tied to cytomegalovirus. Association of 16,951 TCR beta sequences with HLA alleles was found at 0.05 false discovery rate in a later analysis.

Sequenced sample: PBMCs. The TCR was taken from a man between 60 and 75 years old in good health and CMV-seronegative. This chain connects TRBV2 to TRBJ1-1; D possibly corresponds to TRBD1 (5 bases). The CDR3 nucleotides read TGTGCCAGCACACGCGGGACTGACCTTATGAACACTGAAGCTTTCTTT. The encoded protein is CASTRGTDLMNTEAFF.